The sequence of this T cell receptor (beta chain) was determined in a study of blood T cell repertoires in COVID-19. Study as a whole: From the United States, Italy and Spain came samples of acute and convalescent COVID-19. Sample material is recorded as cDNA or gDNA derived from T cells, B-cell-depleted T cells, or PBMCs.

Original processing methods: Reference gene primer amplification gave estimated nucleated cell counts. The table came from immunoSEQ multiplex PCR; TCRdb's copy has only in-frame clones and leaves some out. The V and J calls and the clone size are those of that table, but D and trimming were determined from the DNA. This table has 50,000 to 60,000 clones, around 92% appearing once. V dropped 0 bases and J dropped 7 bases, with 13 bases sitting between them. The CDR3 length is 15 residues. Germline values: CDR1 LGHDT, CDR2 YNNKEL (reference sequence). This TCR was sampled from a man older than 75 with active or convalescent COVID-19. V is TRBV3-1 (or the pseudogene TRBV3-2) and J is TRBJ2-1, with D uncertain. The sequenced material came from peripheral blood. CDR3 in amino acids: CASSQDLAVLNEQFF. The CDR3 nucleotides are TGTGCCAGCAGCCAAGATTTGGCGGTGCTGAATGAGCAGTTCTTC.